This T cell receptor beta chain was obtained from a study of blood T cell repertoires in COVID-19. Germline CDR1 is SQVTM and CDR2 is ANQGSEA. Trimming pared 7 bases from V and 0 bases from J, leaving 16 bases between. CDR3 length: 15 residues. Assay: immunoSEQ multiplex PCR; the TCRdb copy retains only in-frame clones and omits some. The sample records 150,000 to 200,000 clones, about 86% being singletons. The receptor was isolated from a man aged 45-60 years with active or convalescent COVID-19. The sample comprised peripheral blood. V is TRBV29-1 and J is TRBJ1-3; D is ambiguous. Written as DNA, the CDR3 is TGCAGCGCTCGGGAGGGCTTATTCTCTGGAAACACCATATATTTT. It is translated as CSAREGLFSGNTIYF.